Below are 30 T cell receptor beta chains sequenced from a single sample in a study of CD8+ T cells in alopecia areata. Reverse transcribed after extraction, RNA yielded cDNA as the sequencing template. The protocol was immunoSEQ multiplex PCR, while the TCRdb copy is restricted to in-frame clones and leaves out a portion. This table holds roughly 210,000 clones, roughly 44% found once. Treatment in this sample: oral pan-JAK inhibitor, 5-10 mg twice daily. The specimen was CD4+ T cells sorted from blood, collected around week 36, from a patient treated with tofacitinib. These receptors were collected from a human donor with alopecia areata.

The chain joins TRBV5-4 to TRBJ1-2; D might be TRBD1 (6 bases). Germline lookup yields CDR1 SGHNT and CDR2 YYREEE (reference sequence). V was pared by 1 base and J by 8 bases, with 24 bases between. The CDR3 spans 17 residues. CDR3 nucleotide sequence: TGTGCCAGCAGCTTGCTGCGGGATGTCAGGGGCGCAGGGGGCTACACCTTC. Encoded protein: CASSLLRDVRGAGGYTF. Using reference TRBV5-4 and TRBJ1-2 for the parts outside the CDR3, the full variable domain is ETGVTQSPTHLIKTRGQQVTLRCSSQSGHNTVSWYQQALGQGPQFIFQYYREEENGRGNFPPRFSGLQFPNYSSELNVNALELDDSALYLCASSLLRDVRGAGGYTFGSGTRLTVV.

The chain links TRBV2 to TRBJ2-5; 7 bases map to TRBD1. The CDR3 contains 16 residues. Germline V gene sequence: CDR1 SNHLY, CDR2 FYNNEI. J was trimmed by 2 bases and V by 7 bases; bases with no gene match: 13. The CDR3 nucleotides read TGTGCCAGCACGGGTACCGGGACAGACCATCAAGAGACCCAGTACTTC. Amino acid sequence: CASTGTGTDHQETQYF.

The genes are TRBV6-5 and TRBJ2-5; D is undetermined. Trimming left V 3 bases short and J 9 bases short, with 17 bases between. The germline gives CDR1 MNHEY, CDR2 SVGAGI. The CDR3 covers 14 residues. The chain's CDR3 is CASSYSVGQVAQYF. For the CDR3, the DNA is TGTGCCAGCAGTTATTCCGTCGGCCAAGTGGCCCAGTACTTC.

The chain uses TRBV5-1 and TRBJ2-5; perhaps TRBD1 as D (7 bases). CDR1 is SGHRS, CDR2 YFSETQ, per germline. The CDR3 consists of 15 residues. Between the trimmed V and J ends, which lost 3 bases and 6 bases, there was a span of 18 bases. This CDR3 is CASSYRQGGAKTQYF. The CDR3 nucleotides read TGCGCCAGCAGCTATAGACAGGGAGGAGCTAAGACCCAGTACTTC. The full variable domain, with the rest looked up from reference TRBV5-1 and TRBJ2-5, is KAGVTQTPRYLIKTRGQQVTLSCSPISGHRSVSWYQQTPGQGLQFLFEYFSETQRNKGNFPGRFSGRQFSNSRSEMNVSTLELGDSALYLCASSYRQGGAKTQYFGPGTRLLVL.

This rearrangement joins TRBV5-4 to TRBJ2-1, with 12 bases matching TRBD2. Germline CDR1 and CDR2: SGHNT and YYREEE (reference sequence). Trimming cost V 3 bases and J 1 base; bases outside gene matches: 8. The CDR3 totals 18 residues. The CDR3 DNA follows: TGTGCCAGCAGCTCGAAGACTAGCGGGAGAACATCCTACAATGAGCAGTTCTTC. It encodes CASSSKTSGRTSYNEQFF.

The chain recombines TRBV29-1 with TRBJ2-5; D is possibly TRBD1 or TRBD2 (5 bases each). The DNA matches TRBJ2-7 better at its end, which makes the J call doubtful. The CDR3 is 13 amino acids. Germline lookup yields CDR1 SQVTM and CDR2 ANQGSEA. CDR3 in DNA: TGCAGCGTTGTGGGGACCCTAACATCCGAGCAGTACTTC. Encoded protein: CSVVGTLTSEQYF.

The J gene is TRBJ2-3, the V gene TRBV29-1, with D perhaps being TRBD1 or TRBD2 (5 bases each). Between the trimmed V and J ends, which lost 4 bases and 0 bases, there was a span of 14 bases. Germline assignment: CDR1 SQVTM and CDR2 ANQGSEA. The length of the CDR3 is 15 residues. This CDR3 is CSVVFWGLSTDTQYF. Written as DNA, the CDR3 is TGCAGCGTTGTCTTTTGGGGGTTAAGCACAGATACGCAGTATTTT.

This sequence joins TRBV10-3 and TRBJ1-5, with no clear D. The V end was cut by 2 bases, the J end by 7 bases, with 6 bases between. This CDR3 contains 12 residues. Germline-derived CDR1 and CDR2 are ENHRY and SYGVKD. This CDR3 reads CAISEPAQPQHF. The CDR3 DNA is TGTGCCATCAGTGAGCCGGCCCAGCCCCAGCATTTT.

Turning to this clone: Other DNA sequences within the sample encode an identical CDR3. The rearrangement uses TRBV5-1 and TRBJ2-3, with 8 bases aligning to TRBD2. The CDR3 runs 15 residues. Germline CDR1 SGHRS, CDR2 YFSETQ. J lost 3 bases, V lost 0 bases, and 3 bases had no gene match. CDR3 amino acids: CASSLAGGRTDTQYF. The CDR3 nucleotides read TGCGCCAGCAGCTTGGCGGGGGGGCGGACAGATACGCAGTATTTT. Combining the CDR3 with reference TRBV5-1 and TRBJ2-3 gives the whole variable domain KAGVTQTPRYLIKTRGQQVTLSCSPISGHRSVSWYQQTPGQGLQFLFEYFSETQRNKGNFPGRFSGRQFSNSRSEMNVSTLELGDSALYLCASSLAGGRTDTQYFGPGTRLTVL.

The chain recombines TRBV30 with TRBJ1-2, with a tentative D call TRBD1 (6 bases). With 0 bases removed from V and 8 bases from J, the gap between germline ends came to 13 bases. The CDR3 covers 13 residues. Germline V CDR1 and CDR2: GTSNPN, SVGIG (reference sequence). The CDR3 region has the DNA TGTGCCTGGAGTGTGGGGGGCGCGGGAGGCTACACCTTC. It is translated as CAWSVGGAGGYTF.

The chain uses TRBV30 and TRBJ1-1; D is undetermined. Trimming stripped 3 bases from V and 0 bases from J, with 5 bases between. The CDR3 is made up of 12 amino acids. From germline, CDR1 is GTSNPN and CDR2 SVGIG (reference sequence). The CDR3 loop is CAWRVMNTEAFF. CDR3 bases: TGTGCCTGGAGGGTCATGAACACTGAAGCTTTCTTT.

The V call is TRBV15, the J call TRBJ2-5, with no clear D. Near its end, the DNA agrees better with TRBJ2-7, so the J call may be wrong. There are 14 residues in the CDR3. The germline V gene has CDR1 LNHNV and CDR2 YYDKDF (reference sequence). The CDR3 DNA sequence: TGTGCCACCAGCAGAGATCGAGGTTCCTACGAGCAGTACTTC. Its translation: CATSRDRGSYEQYF.

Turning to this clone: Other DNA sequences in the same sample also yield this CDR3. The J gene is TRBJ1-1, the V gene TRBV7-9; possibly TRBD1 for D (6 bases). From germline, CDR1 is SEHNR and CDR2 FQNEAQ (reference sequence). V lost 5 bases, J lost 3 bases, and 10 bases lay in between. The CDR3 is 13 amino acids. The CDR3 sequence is CASSLTGDTEAFF. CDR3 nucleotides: TGTGCCAGCAGCCTGACAGGAGACACTGAAGCTTTCTTT.

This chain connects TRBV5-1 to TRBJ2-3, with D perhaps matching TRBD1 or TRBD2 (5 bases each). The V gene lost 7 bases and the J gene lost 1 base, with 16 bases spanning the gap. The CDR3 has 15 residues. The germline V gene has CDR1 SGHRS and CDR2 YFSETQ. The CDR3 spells CASGRDAAGTDTQYF. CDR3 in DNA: TGCGCCAGCGGACGGGACGCCGCGGGCACAGATACGCAGTATTTT.

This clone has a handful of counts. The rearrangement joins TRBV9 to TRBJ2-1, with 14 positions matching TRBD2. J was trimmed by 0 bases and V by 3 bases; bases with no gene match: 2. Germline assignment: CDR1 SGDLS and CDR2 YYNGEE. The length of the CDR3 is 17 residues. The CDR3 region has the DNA TGTGCCAGCAGCGGTGGACTAGCGGGGGGCTCCTACAATGAGCAGTTCTTC. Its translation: CASSGGLAGGSYNEQFF.

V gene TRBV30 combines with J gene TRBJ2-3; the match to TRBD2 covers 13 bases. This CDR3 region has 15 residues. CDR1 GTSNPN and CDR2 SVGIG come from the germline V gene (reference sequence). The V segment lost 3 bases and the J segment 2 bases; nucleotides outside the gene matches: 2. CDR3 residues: CAWRGLAGPTDTQYF. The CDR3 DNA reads TGTGCCTGGAGGGGACTAGCGGGGCCCACAGATACGCAGTATTTT.

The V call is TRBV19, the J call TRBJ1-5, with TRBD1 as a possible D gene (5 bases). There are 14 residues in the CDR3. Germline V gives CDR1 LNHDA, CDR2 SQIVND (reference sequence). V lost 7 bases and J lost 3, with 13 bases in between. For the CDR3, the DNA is TGTGCCAGTAACGGGGGTCAAATCAATCAGCCCCAGCATTTT. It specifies CASNGGQINQPQHF.

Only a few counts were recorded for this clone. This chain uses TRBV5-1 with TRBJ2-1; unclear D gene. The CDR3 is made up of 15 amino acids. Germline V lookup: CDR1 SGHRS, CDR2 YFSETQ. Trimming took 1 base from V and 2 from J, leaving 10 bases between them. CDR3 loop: CASSLIGGPYNEQFF. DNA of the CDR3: TGCGCCAGCAGCTTGATCGGCGGCCCCTACAATGAGCAGTTCTTC.

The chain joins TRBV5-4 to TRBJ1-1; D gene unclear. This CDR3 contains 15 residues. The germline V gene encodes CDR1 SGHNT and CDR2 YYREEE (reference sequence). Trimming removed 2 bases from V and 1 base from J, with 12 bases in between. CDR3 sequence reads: CASSFDRGRNTEAFF. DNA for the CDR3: TGTGCCAGCAGCTTCGACCGCGGCAGGAACACTGAAGCTTTCTTT.

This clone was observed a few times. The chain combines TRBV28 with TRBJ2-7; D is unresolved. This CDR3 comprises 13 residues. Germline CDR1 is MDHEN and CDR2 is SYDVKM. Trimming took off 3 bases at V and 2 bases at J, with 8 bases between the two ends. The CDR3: CASSFPPTYEQYF. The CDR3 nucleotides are TGTGCCAGCAGTTTCCCCCCGACCTACGAGCAGTACTTC.

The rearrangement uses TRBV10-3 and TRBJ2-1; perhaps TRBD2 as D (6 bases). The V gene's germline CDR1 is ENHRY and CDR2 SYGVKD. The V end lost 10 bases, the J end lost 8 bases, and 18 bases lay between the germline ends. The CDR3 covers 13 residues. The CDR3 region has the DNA TGTGCCACTCAGACTAGAAGGTTTGATGAGCAGTTCTTC. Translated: CATQTRRFDEQFF.

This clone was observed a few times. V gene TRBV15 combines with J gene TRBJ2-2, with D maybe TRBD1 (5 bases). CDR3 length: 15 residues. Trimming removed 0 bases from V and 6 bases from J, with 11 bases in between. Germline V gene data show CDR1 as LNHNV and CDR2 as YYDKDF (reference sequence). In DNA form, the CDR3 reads TGTGCCACCAGCAGAGATCAGGGCAGCTCCGGGGAGCTGTTTTTT. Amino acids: CATSRDQGSSGELFF.

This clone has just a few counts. For the CDR3, the DNA is TGTGCCAGCAGCTCTGGACGGAACACTGAAGCTTTCTTT. Translation: CASSSGRNTEAFF. J is TRBJ1-1 and V is TRBV7-8; D not resolved. Germline V CDR1 and CDR2: SGHVS, FQNEAQ. Trimming removed 4 bases from V and 1 base from J, with 7 bases in between. This CDR3 has 13 amino acids.

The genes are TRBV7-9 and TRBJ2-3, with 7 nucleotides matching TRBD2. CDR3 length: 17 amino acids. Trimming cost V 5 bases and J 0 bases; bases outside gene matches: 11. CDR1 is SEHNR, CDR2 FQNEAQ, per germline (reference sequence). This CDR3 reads CASSPQAASGSTDTQYF. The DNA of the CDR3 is TGTGCCAGCAGCCCCCAGGCGGCTAGCGGTAGCACAGATACGCAGTATTTT. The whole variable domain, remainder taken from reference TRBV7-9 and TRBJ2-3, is DTGVSQNPRHKITKRGQNVTFRCDPISEHNRLYWYRQTLGQGPEFLTYFQNEAQLEKSRLLSDRFSAERPKGSFSTLEIQRTEQGDSAMYLCASSPQAASGSTDTQYFGPGTRLTVL.

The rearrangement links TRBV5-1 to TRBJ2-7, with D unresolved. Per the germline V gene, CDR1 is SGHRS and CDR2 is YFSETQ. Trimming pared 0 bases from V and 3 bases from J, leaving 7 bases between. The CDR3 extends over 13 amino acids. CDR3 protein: CASSLGEIYEQYF. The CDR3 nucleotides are TGCGCCAGCAGCTTGGGTGAAATCTACGAGCAGTACTTC.

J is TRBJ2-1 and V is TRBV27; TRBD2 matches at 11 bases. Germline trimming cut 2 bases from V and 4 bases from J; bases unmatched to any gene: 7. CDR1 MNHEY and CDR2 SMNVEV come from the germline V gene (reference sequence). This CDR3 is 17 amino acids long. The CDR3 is CASSLRLAGGKYNEQFF. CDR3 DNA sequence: TGTGCCAGCAGTTTACGGCTAGCGGGAGGCAAGTACAATGAGCAGTTCTTC.

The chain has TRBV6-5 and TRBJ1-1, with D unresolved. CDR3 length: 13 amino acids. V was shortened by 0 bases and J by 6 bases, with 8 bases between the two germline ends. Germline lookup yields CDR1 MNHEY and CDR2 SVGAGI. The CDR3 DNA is TGTGCCAGCAGTTACTCCCAGGTGTCTGAAGCTTTCTTT. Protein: CASSYSQVSEAFF.

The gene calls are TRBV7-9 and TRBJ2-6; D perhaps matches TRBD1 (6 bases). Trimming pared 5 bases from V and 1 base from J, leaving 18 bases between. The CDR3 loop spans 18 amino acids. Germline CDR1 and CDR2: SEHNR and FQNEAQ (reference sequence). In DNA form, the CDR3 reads TGTGCCAGCAGCCTAATCGACAGGATGGAATCTGGGGCCAACGTCCTGACTTTC. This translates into CASSLIDRMESGANVLTF.

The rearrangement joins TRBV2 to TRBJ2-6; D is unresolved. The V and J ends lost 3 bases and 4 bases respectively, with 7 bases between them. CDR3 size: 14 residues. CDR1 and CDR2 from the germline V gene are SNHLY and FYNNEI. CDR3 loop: CASSERPGANVLTF. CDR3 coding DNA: TGTGCCAGCAGTGAGAGACCGGGGGCCAACGTCCTGACTTTC. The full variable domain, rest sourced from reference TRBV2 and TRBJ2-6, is EPEVTQTPSHQVTQMGQEVILRCVPISNHLYFYWYRQILGQKVEFLVSFYNNEISEKSEIFDDQFSVERPDGSNFTLKIRSTKLEDSAMYFCASSERPGANVLTFGAGSRLTVL.

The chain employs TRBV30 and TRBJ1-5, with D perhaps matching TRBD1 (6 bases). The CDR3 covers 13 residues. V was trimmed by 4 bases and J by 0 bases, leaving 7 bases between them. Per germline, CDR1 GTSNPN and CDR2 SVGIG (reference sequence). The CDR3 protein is CAWNRDSNQPQHF. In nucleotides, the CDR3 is TGTGCCTGGAACAGGGATAGCAATCAGCCCCAGCATTTT.